Given below is one T cell receptor beta chain in context. Its antigen is currently unknown. The length of the CDR3 is 16 residues. Germline V CDR1 and CDR2: SQVTM, ANQGSEA. The V and J ends lost 7 bases and 6 bases, in that order; junction bases with no gene match: 13. The source of the sample is a study of CD8+ T cells in alopecia areata. Study-wide points: Scalp clonality decreased significantly with tofacitinib, and so did expanded CD8+ clones among the top 100.

Following RNA extraction, reverse transcription yielded cDNA that acted as the sequencing template. Sequencing used immunoSEQ multiplex PCR; TCRdb keeps in-frame clones, though not all of them. The data contain about 76,000 clones, 29% of them singletons. Treatment in this sample: oral pan-JAK inhibitor, 5-10 mg twice daily. The receptor was isolated from a human donor with alopecia areata. This sequence joins TRBV29-1 and TRBJ2-3; TRBD2 agrees at 13 bases. This specimen was CD8+ T cells sorted from blood, taken at week 4, from a patient treated with tofacitinib. The CDR3, as DNA: TGCAGCGCCCAGGGACTAGCGGGACAGCCGTGGGATACGCAGTATTTT. It is translated as CSAQGLAGQPWDTQYF.